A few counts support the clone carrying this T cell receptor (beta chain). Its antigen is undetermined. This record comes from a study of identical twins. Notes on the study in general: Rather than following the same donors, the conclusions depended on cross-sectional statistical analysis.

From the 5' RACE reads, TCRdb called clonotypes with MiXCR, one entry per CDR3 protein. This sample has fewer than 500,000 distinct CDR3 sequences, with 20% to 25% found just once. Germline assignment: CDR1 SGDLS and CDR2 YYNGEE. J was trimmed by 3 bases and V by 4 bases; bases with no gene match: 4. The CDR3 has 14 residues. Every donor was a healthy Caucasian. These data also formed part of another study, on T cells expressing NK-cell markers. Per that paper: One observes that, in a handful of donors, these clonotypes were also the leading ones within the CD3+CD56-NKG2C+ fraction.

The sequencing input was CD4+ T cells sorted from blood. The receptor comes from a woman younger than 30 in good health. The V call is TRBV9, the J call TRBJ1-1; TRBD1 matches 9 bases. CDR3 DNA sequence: TGTGCCAGCAGCACTTGGACAGGGGACACTGAAGCTTTCTTT. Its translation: CASSTWTGDTEAFF.